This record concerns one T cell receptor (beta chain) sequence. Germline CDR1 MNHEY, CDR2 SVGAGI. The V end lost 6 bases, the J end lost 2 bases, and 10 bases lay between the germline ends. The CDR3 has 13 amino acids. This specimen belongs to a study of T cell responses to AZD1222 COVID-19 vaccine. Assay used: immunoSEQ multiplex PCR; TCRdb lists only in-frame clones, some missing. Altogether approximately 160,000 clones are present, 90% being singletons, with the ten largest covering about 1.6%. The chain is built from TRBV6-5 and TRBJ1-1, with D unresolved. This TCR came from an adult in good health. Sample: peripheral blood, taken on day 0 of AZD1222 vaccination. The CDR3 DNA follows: TGTGCCAGCAGCCACAAGGATAACACTGAAGCTTTCTTT. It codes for CASSHKDNTEAFF.